This T cell receptor beta chain was retrieved from a study of CD8+ T cells in alopecia areata (dated by TCRdb to 2016 to 2018). With respect to the entire study: In both human patients and the C3H/HeJ mouse model, the study applied high-throughput TCRbeta sequencing to look at T cell clonal expansion in alopecia areata. Scalp clonality was compared among normal scalp (n=4), patchy alopecia areata scalp (n=8), and alopecia totalis/universalis scalp (n=8). RNA was obtained with the PAXgene miRNA kit for fixed scalp, the miRNeasy kit for PBMCs, and the RNeasy kit for mouse skin. TCRbeta CDR3 regions were amplified by immunoSEQ multiplex PCR with 35 Vbeta forward and 13 Jbeta reverse primers. On the human side, TCRbeta sequencing was run on scalp tissue and on sorted CD4+ and CD8+ peripheral blood T cells from healthy controls and from alopecia areata patients with either patchy or totalis/universalis disease.

Libraries were built with the immunoSEQ multiplex PCR assay. RNA was extracted from all samples and reverse transcribed into cDNA as template for TCR sequencing. SuperScript III was used to make first-strand cDNA, primed with a 2:1 mix of oligo-dT and random hexamers. A synthetic immune receptor repertoire was used to gauge amplification bias, and whatever bias remained was removed computationally. In the source study's methods: Raw reads were preprocessed for error removal, and CDR3 was defined according to IMGT conventions as running from the conserved cysteine to phenylalanine. Clonality was computed as 1 minus the Shannon entropy, with the entropy normalized by log2 of the number of productive unique TCRs. CD4 or CD8 identity of scalp clones was inferred by cross-referencing scalp TCRbeta sequences with sorted blood CD4 and CD8 repertoires. The source is immuneACCESS, and TCRdb retained only in-frame sequences with V and J called. Part of the clones is not carried over; for the studies checked, unresolved V genes explain less than half of this, and the remainder is unexplained. For V, J and clone size, that table is used; D and trimming come from the DNA. The sample records about 200,000 clones, around 50% of which are singletons. Clones ranked in the top ten supply roughly 5.3% of the sample.

What the research found in general, with its limitations: Scalp TCR repertoire analysis is complicated because resident alphabeta T cells in normal human skin are also sequenced, whereas mouse skin is dominated by gammadelta T cells. Shared TCR sequences between patients were less evident than in mice, which may be partly attributable to HLA diversity in the patient population. Lesional scalp, especially in alopecia totalis/universalis, showed higher clonality and more expanded CD8+ clones than normal scalp, suggesting antigenic drive.

Concerning this clone: Its recognized antigen is unknown. Base qualities were left out, and no much larger clone turns up one base away.

Per the germline V gene (reference sequence), SEHNR is the CDR1 and FQNEAQ is the CDR2. From cysteine to phenylalanine, the CDR3 is 19 amino acids long. Of the read, only the CDR3 DNA is kept; its 57 bases are in frame from base 1. V and J are trimmed by 6 bases and 0 bases, and the gene matches miss 12 bases of the junction. After PBMCs were isolated by density centrifugation and stained for CD3, CD4 and CD8, a FACSAria was used to sort CD4+ and CD8+ T cells. Scalp biopsies and blood samples were provided by unaffected controls. The rearrangement combines TRBV7-9 with TRBJ2-3; 13 junctional bases match TRBD2. Sequencing used CD8+ T cells sorted from blood. The sequence came from a human donor in good health. The CDR3 protein: CASSPPGLAGHGSTDTQYF. In nucleotides, the sequence is TGTGCCAGCAGTCCACCGGGACTAGCGGGGCACGGGAGCACAGATACGCAGTATTTT. Beyond the CDR3, the reference TRBV7-9 and TRBJ2-3 genes provide the residues; the full variable domain reads: DTGVSQNPRHKITKRGQNVTFRCDPISEHNRLYWYRQTLGQGPEFLTYFQNEAQLEKSRLLSDRFSAERPKGSFSTLEIQRTEQGDSAMYLCASSPPGLAGHGSTDTQYFGPGTRLTVL.